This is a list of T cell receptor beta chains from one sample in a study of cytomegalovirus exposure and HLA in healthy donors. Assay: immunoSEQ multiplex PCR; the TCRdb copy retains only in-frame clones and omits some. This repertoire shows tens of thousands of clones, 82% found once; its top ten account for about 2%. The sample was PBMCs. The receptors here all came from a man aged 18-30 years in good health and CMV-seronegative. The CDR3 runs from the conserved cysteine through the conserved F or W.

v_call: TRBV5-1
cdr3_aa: CASSLGPGQSPLHF

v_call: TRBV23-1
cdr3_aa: CASSQPSGTTMNTEAFF

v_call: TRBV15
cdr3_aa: CATGTSGTYEQYF

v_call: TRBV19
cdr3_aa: CASRKSGTALNSGANVLTF

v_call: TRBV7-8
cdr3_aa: CASSLLRQQGFRNTGELFF

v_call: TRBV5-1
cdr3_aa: CASSPTISGRKETQYF

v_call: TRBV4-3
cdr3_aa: CASSLRQVVANEKLFF

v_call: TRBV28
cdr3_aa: CATRVRGAYEEAFF

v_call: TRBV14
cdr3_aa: CASSQDFGGRDTGELFF

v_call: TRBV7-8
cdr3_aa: CASSLDRRGYTF

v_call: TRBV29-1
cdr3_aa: CSVEEERGSYGYTF

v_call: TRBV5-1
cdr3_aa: CASSSSSGTGELFF

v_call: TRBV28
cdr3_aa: CASSSTSGGHNSNQPQHF

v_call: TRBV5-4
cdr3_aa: CASSLRLAVYNEQFF

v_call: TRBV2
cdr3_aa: CASSPGGLATEAFF

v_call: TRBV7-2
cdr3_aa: CASSPESGGIMFF

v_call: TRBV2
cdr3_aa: CASSGLTRKGYEQYF

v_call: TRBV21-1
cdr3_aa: CASSTRDTSSYEQYF

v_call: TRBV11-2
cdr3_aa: CASSLAGTSGGEQFF

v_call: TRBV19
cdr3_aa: CASSMMGRANQPQHF

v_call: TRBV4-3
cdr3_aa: CASSQDRSNTEAFF

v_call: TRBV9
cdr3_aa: CASSVAGIAGLTDTQYF

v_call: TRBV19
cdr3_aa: CASSLSGGPDTQYF

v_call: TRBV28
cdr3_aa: CASSSTRTGSRKAFF

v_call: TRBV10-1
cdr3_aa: CASSGIRLAGFPDTQYF

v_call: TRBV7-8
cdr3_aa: CASSLYAVGSYEQYF

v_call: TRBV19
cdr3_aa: CSSSIISGSKYPPGTGELFF

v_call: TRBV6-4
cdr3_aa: CASSDSTTDTQYF